One sample yielded the 31 T cell receptor beta chains listed below, sequenced in a study of T cell responses to AZD1222 COVID-19 vaccine. Libraries were prepared by immunoSEQ multiplex PCR; TCRdb keeps only in-frame clonotypes and omits some of them. The sample includes around 180,000 clones, 80% to 90% of them seen just once. The sequenced sample was peripheral blood, obtained on day 0 of AZD1222 vaccination. These receptors came from an adult in good health.

The chain carries TRBV3-1 (or the pseudogene TRBV3-2) and TRBJ2-5, with D uncertain. Germline V gene lookup returns CDR1 LGHDT and CDR2 YNNKEL (reference sequence). The CDR3 runs to 11 residues. Deletions cut 4 bases from V and 2 bases from J, with 2 bases between. The CDR3: CASSLQETQYF. In DNA form, the CDR3 reads TGTGCCAGCAGCCTACAAGAGACCCAGTACTTC.

The gene calls are TRBV5-8 and TRBJ2-7; possibly TRBD1 for D (5 bases). Between the trimmed V and J ends, which lost 0 bases and 2 bases, there was a span of 9 bases. The germline CDR1 and CDR2 sequences are SGHTS and YDEGEE. The CDR3 extends over 14 amino acids. CDR3 residues: CASSLVGLTYEQYV. For the CDR3, the DNA is TGTGCCAGCAGCTTGGTGGGGCTTACCTACGAGCAGTACGTC.

This sequence joins TRBV5-1 and TRBJ2-5, with 7 bases aligning to TRBD1. This CDR3 is built from 15 residues. Germline values: CDR1 SGHRS, CDR2 YFSETQ. V was clipped by 3 bases and J by 4 bases; unmatched bases: 9. In DNA, the CDR3 is TGCGCCAGCAGCTACAACACAGGGGCGACAGAGACCCAGTACTTC. This codes for CASSYNTGATETQYF.

The chain carries TRBV27 and TRBJ1-4; D gene uncertain. The V end lost 4 bases, the J end lost 0 bases, and 12 bases lay between the germline ends. Germline V gene lookup returns CDR1 MNHEY and CDR2 SMNVEV (reference sequence). The CDR3 runs to 16 residues. The chain's CDR3 is CASSSGLRATNEKLFF. As DNA, the CDR3 is TGTGCCAGCAGTTCCGGACTCCGAGCAACTAATGAAAAACTGTTTTTT.

This sequence joins TRBV12-3 or TRBV12-4 and TRBJ1-2; no clear D gene. Trimming left V 7 bases short and J 4 bases short, with 10 bases between. This CDR3 has 12 amino acids. DNA of the CDR3: TGTGCCAGCAATTTCGACGGCTATGGCTACACCTTC. It is translated as CASNFDGYGYTF.

The chain links TRBV4-1 to TRBJ2-2; tentatively, D is TRBD1 (5 bases). Trimming removed 3 bases from V and 4 bases from J, with 12 bases in between. The CDR3 has 15 residues. Germline values: CDR1 MGHRA, CDR2 YSYEKL. The CDR3 coding sequence is TGCGCCAGCAGCCACAGGGCCGCCGGCACCGGGGAGCTGTTTTTT. Its translation: CASSHRAAGTGELFF.

The chain couples TRBV3-1 (or the pseudogene TRBV3-2) to TRBJ1-2; 7 bases agree with TRBD1. In germline, CDR1 is LGHDT, CDR2 YNNKEL (reference sequence). The junction had 11 bases not matched to a gene; V was cut back by 2 bases and J by 8 bases. This CDR3 spans 15 amino acids. The CDR3 sequence: CASSQQLQGMGGYTF. The CDR3 DNA reads as TGTGCCAGCAGCCAACAACTACAGGGGATGGGGGGCTACACCTTC.

The table lists this clone with a few counts. The chain links TRBV21-1 to TRBJ2-7. TRBV21-1 is a pseudogene. The CDR3 loop spans 10 amino acids. This CDR3 reads CAGPCSEQYV. The CDR3 coding sequence is TGTGCCGGTCCATGTTCCGAGCAGTACGTC.

The J gene is TRBJ1-6, the V gene TRBV5-6; 10 nucleotides align to TRBD1. After removal of 4 bases from V and 8 bases from J, the junction contained 6 bases not matched to a gene. Germline V CDR1 and CDR2: SGHDT, YYEEEE. CDR3 length: 15 residues. The CDR3 DNA follows: TGTGCCAGCAGCGCCTCCGGGACAGGGGATTCACCCCTCCACTTT. Translated, it gives CASSASGTGDSPLHF.

This rearrangement joins TRBV4-1 to TRBJ1-5; unclear D gene. The V gene's germline CDR1 is MGHRA and CDR2 YSYEKL. Trimming took off 1 base at V and 1 base at J, with 11 bases between the two ends. The CDR3 is made up of 16 amino acids. CDR3 amino acids: CASSQVVLQSNQPQHF. CDR3 bases: TGCGCCAGCAGCCAAGTAGTTTTACAAAGCAATCAGCCCCAGCATTTT.

The chain links TRBV30 to TRBJ2-7; 8 positions agree with TRBD2. Germline V gene data show CDR1 as GTSNPN and CDR2 as SVGIG (reference sequence). CDR3 length: 14 amino acids. V shed 4 bases and J 4 bases; nucleotides not matched to a gene: 9. The CDR3 protein is CAWNHGGGGYEQYF. The CDR3 DNA reads TGTGCCTGGAATCACGGGGGGGGCGGTTACGAGCAGTACTTC.

The V call is TRBV5-1, the J call TRBJ2-1; 8 nucleotides match TRBD1. This CDR3 has 13 amino acids. From germline, CDR1 is SGHRS and CDR2 YFSETQ. V was pared by 3 bases and J by 12 bases, with 8 bases of the junction left unmatched. The CDR3 reads CASSWEDRVGQFF. CDR3 nucleotide sequence: TGCGCCAGCAGCTGGGAGGACAGGGTTGGGCAGTTCTTC.

This clone was counted a single time. This sample also contains other DNA sequences that code for the same CDR3. The rearrangement uses TRBV11-2 and TRBJ2-7; maybe TRBD1 (6 bases). Germline loops: CDR1 SGHAT, CDR2 FQNNGV. V was clipped by 4 bases and J by 4 bases, with 8 bases between them. This CDR3 comprises 12 residues. CDR3 DNA sequence: TGTGCCAGCAGCTCTACAGGGTACGAGCAGTACTTC. This gives the protein CASSSTGYEQYF.

This chain links TRBV5-5 with TRBJ2-1; a weak D match, TRBD1 (6 bases). Germline CDR1 and CDR2: SGHKS and YYEKEE (reference sequence). Trimming removed 2 bases at V and 7 bases at J, with 19 bases between. The CDR3 runs to 16 residues. The CDR3 DNA reads TGTGCCAGCAGCTTTCTATCTACAGACAGGAGGAATGAGCAGTTCTTC. It yields the protein CASSFLSTDRRNEQFF. The variable domain in full, completed from reference TRBV5-5 and TRBJ2-1, reads DAGVTQSPTHLIKTRGQQVTLRCSPISGHKSVSWYQQVLGQGPQFIFQYYEKEERGRGNFPDRFSARQFPNYSSELNVNALLLGDSALYLCASSFLSTDRRNEQFFGPGTRLTVL.

The rearrangement uses TRBV9 and TRBJ2-3; TRBD2 agrees at 10 bases. The ends lost 0 bases at V and 5 bases at J; junction bases unmatched: 9. CDR3 size: 17 residues. Germline V CDR1 and CDR2: SGDLS, YYNGEE. CDR3 in amino acids: CASSVDPSGGVGDTQYF. As DNA, the CDR3 is TGTGCCAGCAGCGTAGACCCCAGCGGGGGGGTTGGAGATACGCAGTATTTT.

V gene TRBV6-1 combines with J gene TRBJ1-5; 7 bases are a match to TRBD1. V shed 2 bases, J shed 3 bases, and the junction held 13 bases outside the gene matches. Germline V lookup: CDR1 MNHNS, CDR2 SASEGT. CDR3 size: 18 residues. This CDR3 is CASSEQPNAGTVNQPQHF. The CDR3 coding sequence is TGTGCCAGCAGTGAACAGCCAAATGCCGGGACAGTCAATCAGCCCCAGCATTTT.

In nucleotides, the CDR3 is TGTGCCAGCAGGGAGCGGGGGGGCCAGCAGACCCAGTACTTC. Translated: CASRERGGQQTQYF. The V call is TRBV5-5, the J call TRBJ2-5; 10 bases are shared with TRBD2. After removal of 5 bases from V and 6 bases from J, the junction contained 7 bases not matched to a gene. CDR1 and CDR2 from the germline V gene are SGHKS and YYEKEE (reference sequence). This CDR3 has 14 amino acids.

The J gene is TRBJ2-3, the V gene TRBV18, with a tentative D call TRBD2 (7 bases). The CDR3 is 14 amino acids. Germline values: CDR1 KGHSH, CDR2 LQKENI. V lost 0 bases, J lost 4 bases, and 8 bases lay in between. The CDR3 protein is CASSPPGGPDTQYF. The CDR3 DNA follows: TGTGCCAGCTCACCACCGGGGGGGCCAGATACGCAGTATTTT.

V usage is TRBV6-5 and J usage is TRBJ2-4; D is unclear. CDR1 and CDR2 (germline): MNHEY, SVGAGI. CDR3 size: 13 residues. The ends were cut back, 8 bases at V and 0 bases at J, with 8 bases in the middle. DNA for the CDR3: TGTGCCAGCCAGACGGGAGCCAAAAACATTCAGTACTTC. This translates into CASQTGAKNIQYF.

This sequence joins TRBV4-3 and TRBJ2-1; D might be TRBD1 (5 bases). Germline CDR1 is LGHNA and CDR2 is YSLEER. Trimming took off 0 bases at V and 5 bases at J, with 8 bases between the two ends. The CDR3 contains 14 residues. CDR3 sequence reads: CASSQEPRDNEQFF. CDR3 in DNA: TGCGCCAGCAGCCAAGAGCCCAGGGACAATGAGCAGTTCTTC.

The chain's CDR3 is CSVDGGGRSGANVLTF. Here the CDR3 DNA reads TGCAGCGTTGACGGCGGGGGGAGGTCTGGGGCCAACGTCCTGACTTTC. This sequence joins TRBV29-1 and TRBJ2-6, with TRBD2 identical over 8 bases. In germline, CDR1 is SQVTM, CDR2 ANQGSEA. The V and J ends lost 3 bases and 1 base, in that order; junction bases with no gene match: 5. This CDR3 region has 16 residues.

This sequence joins TRBV5-5 and TRBJ2-7; no clear D gene. This CDR3 comprises 14 residues. With 5 bases removed from V and 0 bases from J, the gap between germline ends came to 12 bases. Germline-derived CDR1 and CDR2 are SGHKS and YYEKEE (reference sequence). The CDR3 here is CASSPTAFSYEQYV. DNA for the CDR3: TGTGCCAGCAGTCCAACAGCTTTCTCCTACGAGCAGTACGTC.

The rearrangement joins TRBV9 to TRBJ2-3; TRBD1 is a possible D gene (5 bases). Trimming shortened V by 7 bases and J by 0 bases, and 12 bases separated the two germline ends. CDR3 size: 14 residues. Germline values: CDR1 SGDLS, CDR2 YYNGEE. CDR3 coding DNA: TGTGCCAGCTCTACAGGCGGTAGCACAGATACGCAGTATTTT. Translation: CASSTGGSTDTQYF.

The CDR3 DNA is TGTGCCAGCAGTTACCCCACCGGGACTCTGGACGAGCAGTACTTC. Translated, it gives CASSYPTGTLDEQYF. The chain joins TRBV6-2 or TRBV6-3 to TRBJ2-7; weak D call: TRBD2 (6 bases). The CDR3 length is 15 residues. The V end was cut by 2 bases, the J end by 5 bases, with 16 bases between. CDR1 is MNHEY and CDR2 is SVGEGT in the germline V gene.

The chain links TRBV29-1 to TRBJ2-4; D not certain. CDR1 and CDR2 (germline): SQVTM, ANQGSEA. The CDR3 totals 15 residues. V was clipped by 4 bases and J by 1 base, with 14 bases between them. The CDR3 DNA sequence: TGCAGCGTTGTGCCCGGGTTAGTGGCCAAAAACATTCAGTACTTC. Its protein is CSVVPGLVAKNIQYF.

The chain has TRBV7-3 and TRBJ1-4; D remains unclear. This CDR3 contains 13 residues. In germline, CDR1 is SGHTA, CDR2 FQGTGA. Trimming removed 2 bases at V and 0 bases at J, with 1 base between. CDR3 residues: CASSLATNEKLFF. CDR3 bases: TGTGCCAGCAGCTTAGCAACTAATGAAAAACTGTTTTTT.

This clone was observed a handful of times. This chain joins TRBV19 and TRBJ1-4, with unresolved D. This CDR3 spans 16 amino acids. Trimming cost V 1 base and J 4 bases, with 13 bases left between them. Germline lookup yields CDR1 LNHDA and CDR2 SQIVND (reference sequence). The CDR3: CASSIGGGFVNEKLFF. As DNA, the CDR3 is TGTGCCAGTAGTATAGGAGGCGGCTTCGTTAATGAAAAACTGTTTTTT.

This clone has just one count. The chain has TRBV19 and TRBJ1-5; D perhaps matches TRBD1 (6 bases). The CDR3 is 14 residues long. From germline, CDR1 is LNHDA and CDR2 SQIVND (reference sequence). V lost 1 base and J lost 3, with 7 bases in between. The CDR3 DNA is TGTGCCAGTAGTATAGGGACAGACAATCAGCCCCAGCATTTT. Translating it yields CASSIGTDNQPQHF.

The table lists this clone with a count of one. This chain uses TRBV29-1 with TRBJ2-7, with D tentatively TRBD1 (6 bases). The V gene lost 6 bases and the J gene lost 2 bases, with 17 bases spanning the gap. Germline-derived CDR1 and CDR2 are SQVTM and ANQGSEA. The CDR3 is 14 amino acids. The CDR3 loop reads CSVRSDRKAYEQYF. The CDR3 DNA reads as TGCAGCGTCCGAAGCGACAGGAAGGCCTACGAGCAGTACTTC.

This chain joins TRBV12-3 or TRBV12-4 and TRBJ2-7, with a weak D call TRBD1 (6 bases). The CDR3 contains 13 residues. Trimming pared 6 bases from V and 7 bases from J, leaving 16 bases between. The CDR3 nucleotides read TGTGCCAGCAGATCGGCAGGGGTGGGGGAGCAGTACTTC. Its protein product is CASRSAGVGEQYF.

In this sample, this clone turned up a few times. V gene TRBV3-1 (or the pseudogene TRBV3-2) combines with J gene TRBJ2-3, with D maybe TRBD2 (5 bases). This CDR3 is built from 13 residues. The V gene lost 4 bases and the J gene lost 1 base, with 6 bases spanning the gap. CDR1 LGHDT and CDR2 YNNKEL come from the germline V gene (reference sequence). The CDR3 is CASSRRGTDTQYF. The CDR3 bases are TGTGCCAGCAGCCGGCGGGGCACAGATACGCAGTATTTT.